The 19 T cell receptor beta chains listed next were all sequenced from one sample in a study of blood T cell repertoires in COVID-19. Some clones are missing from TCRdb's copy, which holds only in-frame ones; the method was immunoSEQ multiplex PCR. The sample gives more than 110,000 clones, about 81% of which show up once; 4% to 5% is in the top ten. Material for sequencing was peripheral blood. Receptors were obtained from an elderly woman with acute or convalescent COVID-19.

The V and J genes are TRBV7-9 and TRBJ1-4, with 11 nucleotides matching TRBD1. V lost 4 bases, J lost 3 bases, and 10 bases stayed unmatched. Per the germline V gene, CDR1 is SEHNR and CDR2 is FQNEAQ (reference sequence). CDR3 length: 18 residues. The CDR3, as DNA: TGTGCCAGCAGCTCCCCGCCGGGACAGGGGGGATCTAATGAAAAACTGTTTTTT. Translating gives CASSSPPGQGGSNEKLFF.

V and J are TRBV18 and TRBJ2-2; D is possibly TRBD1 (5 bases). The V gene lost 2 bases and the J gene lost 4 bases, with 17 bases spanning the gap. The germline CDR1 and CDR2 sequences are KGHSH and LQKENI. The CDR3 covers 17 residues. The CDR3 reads CASSPDLVGHFTGELFF. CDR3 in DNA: TGTGCCAGCTCACCAGACCTAGTGGGGCACTTCACCGGGGAGCTGTTTTTT.

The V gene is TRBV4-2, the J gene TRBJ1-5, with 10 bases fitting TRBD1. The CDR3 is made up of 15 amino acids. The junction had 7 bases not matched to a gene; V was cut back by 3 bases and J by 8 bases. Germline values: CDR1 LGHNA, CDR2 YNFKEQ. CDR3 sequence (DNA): TGTGCCAGCAGCCATCCGACAGGGGGCAGTAAGCCCCAGCATTTT. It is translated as CASSHPTGGSKPQHF.

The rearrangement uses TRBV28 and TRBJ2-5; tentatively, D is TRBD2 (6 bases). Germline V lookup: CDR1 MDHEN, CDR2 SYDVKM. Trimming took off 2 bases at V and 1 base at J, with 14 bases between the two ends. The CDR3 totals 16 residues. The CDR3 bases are TGTGCCAGCAGTTTAGAAACTAGCAAGGGCCAAGAGACCCAGTACTTC. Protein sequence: CASSLETSKGQETQYF. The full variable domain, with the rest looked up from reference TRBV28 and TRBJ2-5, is DVKVTQSSRYLVKRTGEKVFLECVQDMDHENMFWYRQDPGLGLRLIYFSYDVKMKEKGDIPEGYSVSREKKERFSLILESASTNQTSMYLCASSLETSKGQETQYFGPGTRLLVL.

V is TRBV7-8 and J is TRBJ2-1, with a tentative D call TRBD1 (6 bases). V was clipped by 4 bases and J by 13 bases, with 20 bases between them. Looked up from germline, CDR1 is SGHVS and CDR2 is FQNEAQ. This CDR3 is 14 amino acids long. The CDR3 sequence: CASSSDRDTRLQFF. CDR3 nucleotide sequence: TGTGCCAGCAGCTCCGACCGGGACACCCGTCTTCAGTTCTTC.

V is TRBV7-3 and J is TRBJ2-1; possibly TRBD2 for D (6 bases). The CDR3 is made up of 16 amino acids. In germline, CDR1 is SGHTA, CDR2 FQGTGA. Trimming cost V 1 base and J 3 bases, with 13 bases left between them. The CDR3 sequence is CASSLNGGGLYNEQFF. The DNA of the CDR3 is TGTGCCAGCAGCTTAAACGGGGGTGGCCTCTACAATGAGCAGTTCTTC.

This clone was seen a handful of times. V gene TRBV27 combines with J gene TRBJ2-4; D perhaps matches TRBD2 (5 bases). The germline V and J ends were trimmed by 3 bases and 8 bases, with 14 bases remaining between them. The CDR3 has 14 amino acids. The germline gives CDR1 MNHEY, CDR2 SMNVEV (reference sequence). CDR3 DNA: TGTGCCAGCAGTTTGAGTGTTGGGAGCTACATTCAGTACTTC. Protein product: CASSLSVGSYIQYF.

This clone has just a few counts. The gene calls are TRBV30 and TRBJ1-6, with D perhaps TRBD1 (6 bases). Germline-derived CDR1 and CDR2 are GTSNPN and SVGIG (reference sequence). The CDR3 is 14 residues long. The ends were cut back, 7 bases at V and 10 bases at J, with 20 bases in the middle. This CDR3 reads CAFTVTGLGSPLHF. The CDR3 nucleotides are TGTGCCTTCACGGTAACAGGGTTAGGCTCACCCCTCCACTTT. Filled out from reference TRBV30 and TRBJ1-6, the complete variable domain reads SQTIHQWPATLVQPVGSPLSLECTVEGTSNPNLYWYRQAAGRGLQLLFYSVGIGQISSEVPQNLSASRPQDRQFILSSKKLLLSDSGFYLCAFTVTGLGSPLHFGNGTRLTVT.

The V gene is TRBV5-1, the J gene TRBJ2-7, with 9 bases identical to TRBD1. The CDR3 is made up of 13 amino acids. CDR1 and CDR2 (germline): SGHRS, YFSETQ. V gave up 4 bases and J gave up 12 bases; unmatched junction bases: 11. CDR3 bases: TGCGCCAGCAGCCTACAGGGGGCCGGCGGTATGTACTTC. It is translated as CASSLQGAGGMYF. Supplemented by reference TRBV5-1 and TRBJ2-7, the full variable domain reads KAGVTQTPRYLIKTRGQQVTLSCSPISGHRSVSWYQQTPGQGLQFLFEYFSETQRNKGNFPGRFSGRQFSNSRSEMNVSTLELGDSALYLCASSLQGAGGMYFGPGTRLTVT.

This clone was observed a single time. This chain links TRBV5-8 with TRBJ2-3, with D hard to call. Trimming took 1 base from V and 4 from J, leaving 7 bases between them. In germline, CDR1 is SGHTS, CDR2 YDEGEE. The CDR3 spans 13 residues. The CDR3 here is CASSLRLADTQYF. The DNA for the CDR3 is TGTGCCAGCAGCTTGCGGCTAGCAGATACGCAGTATTTT.

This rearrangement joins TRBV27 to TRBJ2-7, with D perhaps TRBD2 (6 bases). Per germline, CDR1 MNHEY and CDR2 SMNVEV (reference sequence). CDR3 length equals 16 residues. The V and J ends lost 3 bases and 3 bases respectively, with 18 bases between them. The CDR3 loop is CASSFSEGIPLYEQYF. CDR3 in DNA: TGTGCCAGCAGTTTCTCGGAGGGGATCCCACTCTACGAGCAGTACTTC.

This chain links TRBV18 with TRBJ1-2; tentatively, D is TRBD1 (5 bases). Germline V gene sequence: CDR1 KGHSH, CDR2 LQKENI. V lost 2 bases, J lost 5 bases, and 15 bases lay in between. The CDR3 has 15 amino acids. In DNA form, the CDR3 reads TGTGCCAGCTCACCAGCTCGTCAGGGTTCATATGGCTACACCTTC. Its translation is CASSPARQGSYGYTF.

The CDR3 loop is CASSQGSGRALGELFF. The CDR3 coding sequence is TGTGCCAGCAGCCAGGGTAGCGGGAGGGCCCTCGGGGAGCTGTTTTTT. This sequence joins TRBV4-2 and TRBJ2-2; 11 nucleotides match TRBD2. CDR1 and CDR2 (germline): LGHNA, YNFKEQ. This CDR3 has 16 residues. J lost 7 bases, V lost 3 bases, and 7 bases had no gene match.

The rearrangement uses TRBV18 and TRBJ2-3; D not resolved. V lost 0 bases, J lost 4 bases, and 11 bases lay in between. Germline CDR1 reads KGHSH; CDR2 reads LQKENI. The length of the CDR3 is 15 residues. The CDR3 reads CASSPPEWVPDTQYF. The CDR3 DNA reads TGTGCCAGCTCACCACCGGAGTGGGTCCCAGATACGCAGTATTTT.

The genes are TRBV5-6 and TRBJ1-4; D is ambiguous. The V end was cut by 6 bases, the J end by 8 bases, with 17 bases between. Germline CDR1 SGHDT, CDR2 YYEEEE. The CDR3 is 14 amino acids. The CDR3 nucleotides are TGTGCCAGCACCTACGCCGGGGATGGGGAAAAACTGTTTTTT. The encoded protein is CASTYAGDGEKLFF. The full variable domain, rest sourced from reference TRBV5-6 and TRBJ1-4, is DAGVTQSPTHLIKTRGQQVTLRCSPKSGHDTVSWYQQALGQGPQFIFQYYEEEERQRGNFPDRFSGHQFPNYSSELNVNALLLGDSALYLCASTYAGDGEKLFFGSGTQLSVL.

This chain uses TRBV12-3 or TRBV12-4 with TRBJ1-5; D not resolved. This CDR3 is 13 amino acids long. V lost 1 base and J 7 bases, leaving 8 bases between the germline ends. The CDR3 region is CASSLGSGQPQHF. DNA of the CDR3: TGTGCCAGCAGTTTAGGATCAGGCCAGCCCCAGCATTTT.

The CDR3 reads CASSRNPGGQETQYF. The CDR3 coding sequence is TGTGCCAGCAGCAGAAACCCAGGGGGCCAAGAGACCCAGTACTTC. The chain couples TRBV11-2 to TRBJ2-5, with 7 bases that match TRBD1. The junction had 7 bases not matched to a gene; V was cut back by 5 bases and J by 1 base. The CDR3 consists of 15 residues. Germline V CDR1 and CDR2: SGHAT, FQNNGV.

The DNA for the CDR3 is TGTGCCAGCAGTTCCCGGACAGCTGGGGCCAACGTCCTGACTTTC. This gives the protein CASSSRTAGANVLTF. V and J are TRBV6-5 and TRBJ2-6; tentative D call: TRBD1 (6 bases). CDR3 length: 15 residues. The V end lost 4 bases, the J end lost 2 bases, and 9 bases lay between the germline ends. Germline V gene lookup returns CDR1 MNHEY and CDR2 SVGAGI.

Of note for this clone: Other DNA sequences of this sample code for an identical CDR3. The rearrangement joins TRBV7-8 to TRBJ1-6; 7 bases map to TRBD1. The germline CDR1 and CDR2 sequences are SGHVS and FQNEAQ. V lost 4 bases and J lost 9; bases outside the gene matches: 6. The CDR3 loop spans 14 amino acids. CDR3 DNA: TGTGCCAGCAGCTCGACAGGGATAGGTTCACCCCTCCACTTT. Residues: CASSSTGIGSPLHF.